The 24 T cell receptor beta chains reported below all come from one sample, sequenced in a study of cytomegalovirus exposure and HLA in healthy donors. A multiplex PCR was run with 60 Vbeta primers and 13 Jbeta primers. Generated by immunoSEQ multiplex PCR, the TCRdb table keeps only in-frame clones and is missing some. The top ten hold 5% to 7% of the sample, which has roughly 120,000 clones, around 8.5% seen once. Sequences were obtained from PBMCs. The origin of the receptors is a man in his forties in good health and CMV-seronegative.

The rearrangement joins TRBV27 to TRBJ1-1; no reliable D call. Trimming took 4 bases from V and 1 from J, leaving 10 bases between them. The germline CDR1 and CDR2 sequences are MNHEY and SMNVEV (reference sequence). The CDR3 extends over 14 amino acids. The CDR3 DNA reads TGTGCCAGCAGTTCCAGTGTGGCGAACACTGAAGCTTTCTTT. Protein: CASSSSVANTEAFF.

This clone appeared a few times. This chain uses TRBV4-3 with TRBJ1-6; maybe TRBD1 (6 bases). Germline CDR1 and CDR2: LGHNA and YSLEER. V was trimmed by 0 bases and J by 4 bases, leaving 10 bases between them. This CDR3 has 16 residues. The DNA of the CDR3 is TGCGCCAGCAGCCAAGATGTTGGACAGTATAATTCACCCCTCCACTTT. This sequence encodes CASSQDVGQYNSPLHF.

V usage is TRBV5-6 and J usage is TRBJ2-7; 9 bases line up with TRBD1. V shed 2 bases and J 1 base; nucleotides not matched to a gene: 1. This CDR3 comprises 14 residues. Germline loops: CDR1 SGHDT, CDR2 YYEEEE. DNA for the CDR3: TGTGCCAGCAGCTTCGGGACAGGGTCCTACGAGCAGTACTTC. Amino acids: CASSFGTGSYEQYF. Using reference TRBV5-6 and TRBJ2-7 for the parts outside the CDR3, the full variable domain is DAGVTQSPTHLIKTRGQQVTLRCSPKSGHDTVSWYQQALGQGPQFIFQYYEEEERQRGNFPDRFSGHQFPNYSSELNVNALLLGDSALYLCASSFGTGSYEQYFGPGTRLTVT.

This chain uses TRBV5-1 with TRBJ1-6; TRBD1 agrees at 8 bases. The V segment lost 2 bases and the J segment 6 bases; nucleotides outside the gene matches: 4. The CDR3 sequence is 15 residues long. Per germline, CDR1 SGHRS and CDR2 YFSETQ. The CDR3 here is CASSLGQGRNSPLHF. CDR3 DNA sequence: TGCGCCAGCAGCTTAGGACAGGGCCGTAATTCACCCCTCCACTTT.

The V and J genes are TRBV30 and TRBJ1-2; perhaps TRBD1 as D (5 bases). CDR1 GTSNPN and CDR2 SVGIG come from the germline V gene (reference sequence). The CDR3 runs to 15 residues. The V end lost 3 bases, the J end lost 4 bases, and 18 bases lay between the germline ends. CDR3 sequence (DNA): TGTGCCTGGAGCCCCTACACCCCAGGGCGCTATGGCTACACCTTC. The encoded protein is CAWSPYTPGRYGYTF.

Only a few counts were recorded for this clone. The chain recombines TRBV5-1 with TRBJ2-5, with a possible D match to TRBD2 (5 bases). V lost 0 bases and J 10 bases, leaving 10 bases between the germline ends. The CDR3 loop spans 12 amino acids. Germline V gives CDR1 SGHRS, CDR2 YFSETQ. The CDR3: CASSLDQRDQYF. CDR3 in DNA: TGCGCCAGCAGCTTGGACCAGAGGGACCAGTACTTC.

V gene TRBV6-1 combines with J gene TRBJ1-2; 7 bases agree with TRBD1. J was trimmed by 0 bases and V by 1 base; bases with no gene match: 2. The CDR3 contains 15 residues. Germline CDR1 is MNHNS and CDR2 is SASEGT. DNA for the CDR3: TGTGCCAGCAGTGAAGGGACAGGACCTAACTATGGCTACACCTTC. It yields the protein CASSEGTGPNYGYTF.

The chain joins TRBV5-4 to TRBJ2-2, with TRBD1 matching 7 bases. Germline assignment: CDR1 SGHNT and CDR2 YYREEE (reference sequence). Losses at the gene ends were 4 bases for V and 6 bases for J; bases not matched to a gene: 12. The length of the CDR3 is 16 residues. The CDR3 DNA is TGTGCCAGCAGCCCTCGGACAGGTCCAGGGGCCGGGGAGCTGTTTTTT. Translated, it gives CASSPRTGPGAGELFF.

The chain combines TRBV19 with TRBJ1-5, with D tentatively TRBD1 (6 bases). The CDR3 consists of 14 residues. In germline, CDR1 is LNHDA, CDR2 SQIVND (reference sequence). V was shortened by 7 bases and J by 2 bases, with 12 bases between the two germline ends. CDR3 bases: TGTGCCAGTACCTCAAGGACAGGCAATCAGCCCCAGCATTTT. Amino acid sequence: CASTSRTGNQPQHF.

This sequence joins TRBV2 and TRBJ1-4; TRBD1 matches at 7 bases. J lost 5 bases, V lost 5 bases, and 2 bases had no gene match. Germline loops: CDR1 SNHLY, CDR2 FYNNEI. The CDR3 covers 13 residues. The CDR3 spells CASSRDRNEKLFF. CDR3 DNA sequence: TGTGCCAGCAGTCGGGACAGAAATGAAAAACTGTTTTTT.

This clone turned up a few times. V and J are TRBV6-5 and TRBJ2-5, with 10 bases fitting TRBD1. CDR1 MNHEY and CDR2 SVGAGI come from the germline V gene. V lost 3 bases and J lost 4; bases outside the gene matches: 2. The CDR3 contains 14 residues. CDR3 sequence: CASSYDRGRETQYF. CDR3 sequence (DNA): TGTGCCAGCAGTTATGACAGGGGGCGAGAGACCCAGTACTTC.

This clone was counted only a few times. The rearrangement uses TRBV6-1 and TRBJ1-6; 10 bases are a match to TRBD1. Trimming at V came to 3 bases and at J to 9 bases, leaving 5 bases not matched to a gene. This CDR3 comprises 15 residues. Germline CDR1 MNHNS, CDR2 SASEGT. The CDR3 spells CASSDWGQGFSPLHF. The CDR3 bases are TGTGCCAGCAGTGATTGGGGACAGGGGTTTTCACCCCTCCACTTT.

Only a few counts were recorded for this clone. The chain combines TRBV28 with TRBJ1-5; D is unresolved. The CDR3 length is 14 residues. Trimming took off 7 bases at V and 9 bases at J, with 19 bases between the two ends. Germline CDR1 reads MDHEN; CDR2 reads SYDVKM. The CDR3 loop is CASKSMAFPSPQHF. The CDR3 bases are TGTGCCAGCAAATCAATGGCCTTCCCATCGCCCCAGCATTTT.

The chain is built from TRBV7-9 and TRBJ2-3; 10 bases fit TRBD1. This CDR3 has 16 amino acids. CDR1 is SEHNR and CDR2 is FQNEAQ in the germline V gene (reference sequence). The V gene end was trimmed by 6 bases and the J gene end by 4 bases; junction bases not matched to a gene: 10. For the CDR3, the DNA is TGTGCCAGCAGGGGTCTTGGGACAGGGGAACCAGATACGCAGTATTTT. Translating it yields CASRGLGTGEPDTQYF.

This clone was seen more than once but under ten times. The chain combines TRBV28 with TRBJ1-2; possibly TRBD1 for D (6 bases). V was clipped by 7 bases and J by 2 bases, with 20 bases between them. Germline CDR1 and CDR2: MDHEN and SYDVKM. The CDR3 consists of 16 residues. The CDR3 bases are TGTGCCAGCACCCTGGGGGGGGGCCTGGGAAACTATGGCTACACCTTC. Translating gives CASTLGGGLGNYGYTF.

The rearrangement joins TRBV6-5 to TRBJ2-1; D might be TRBD1 (6 bases). Germline lookup yields CDR1 MNHEY and CDR2 SVGAGI. V shed 0 bases and J shed 9 bases, with 18 bases lying between them. This CDR3 is 16 amino acids long. CDR3 coding DNA: TGTGCCAGCAGTTACTCAATCATGGACAGCCGGGTTGAGCAGTTCTTC. As protein: CASSYSIMDSRVEQFF.

There are a few counts of this clone. V usage is TRBV5-1 and J usage is TRBJ1-1, with 8 nucleotides matching TRBD1. V gave up 0 bases and J gave up 4 bases; unmatched junction bases: 5. The CDR3 totals 15 residues. Germline values: CDR1 SGHRS, CDR2 YFSETQ. The CDR3, as DNA: TGCGCCAGCAGCTTGGTTCCAGGGGGCGGCACTGAAGCTTTCTTT. It translates to CASSLVPGGGTEAFF. The variable domain in full, with the rest retrieved from reference TRBV5-1 and TRBJ1-1, is KAGVTQTPRYLIKTRGQQVTLSCSPISGHRSVSWYQQTPGQGLQFLFEYFSETQRNKGNFPGRFSGRQFSNSRSEMNVSTLELGDSALYLCASSLVPGGGTEAFFGQGTRLTVV.

The chain couples TRBV25-1 to TRBJ2-5; D is perhaps TRBD2 (5 bases). CDR1 and CDR2 (germline): MGHDK, SYGVNS. The CDR3 length is 14 residues. The ends were cut back, 3 bases at V and 3 bases at J, with 11 bases in the middle. The CDR3 loop is CASSDPDWKETQYF. CDR3 in DNA: TGTGCCAGCAGTGACCCGGACTGGAAAGAGACCCAGTACTTC.

The CDR3 protein is CASSLDGTGDNTQYF. In nucleotides, the CDR3 is TGTGCCAGCAGCTTAGATGGGACAGGGGACAATACGCAGTATTTT. This chain connects TRBV11-3 to TRBJ2-3; 10 bases are shared with TRBD1. Germline V gives CDR1 SGHNT, CDR2 YENEEA. The J segment lost 7 bases and the V segment lost 0 bases, leaving 4 bases of the junction unmatched. The CDR3 extends over 15 amino acids.

This chain links TRBV10-3 with TRBJ1-3, with TRBD1 matching over 7 bases. Trimming removed 2 bases from V and 0 bases from J; junction bases left unmatched: 4. This CDR3 contains 16 residues. Germline CDR1 and CDR2: ENHRY and SYGVKD. The CDR3 region is CAISEPDRDSGNTIYF. In DNA form, the CDR3 reads TGTGCCATCAGTGAGCCCGACAGGGACTCTGGAAACACCATATATTTT.

This clone was recorded a few times. The chain joins TRBV5-6 to TRBJ1-5; 7 positions agree with TRBD1. Germline-derived CDR1 and CDR2 are SGHDT and YYEEEE. This CDR3 spans 15 amino acids. J gave up 4 bases and V 1 base, and 5 bases lay outside the gene matches. CDR3 residues: CASSLSRDRNQPQHF. In DNA form, the CDR3 reads TGTGCCAGCAGCTTGTCGAGGGACAGAAATCAGCCCCAGCATTTT.

This clone showed up just a few times. The V call is TRBV7-3, the J call TRBJ2-7, with 9 nucleotides matching TRBD2. CDR3 length: 16 amino acids. Unmatched junction bases numbered 12, after V lost 4 bases and J lost 5 bases. Germline CDR1 reads SGHTA; CDR2 reads FQGTGA. The CDR3 DNA reads TGTGCCAGCAGCTCCCAGGGGCGGGGGGGCATCGACGAGCAGTACTTC. Amino acids: CASSSQGRGGIDEQYF.

This clone has more than one count but fewer than ten. This chain uses TRBV19 with TRBJ1-1, with TRBD1 matching 7 bases. The CDR3 loop spans 17 amino acids. Germline lookup yields CDR1 LNHDA and CDR2 SQIVND (reference sequence). Trimming cost V 10 bases and J 0 bases; bases outside gene matches: 17. In DNA, the CDR3 is TGTGCCACCAAAGGGACAGAACGTGGGGGATTGAACACTGAAGCTTTCTTT. Residues: CATKGTERGGLNTEAFF.

This chain connects TRBV27 to TRBJ1-6; TRBD1 is a possible D gene (6 bases). Germline assignment: CDR1 MNHEY and CDR2 SMNVEV (reference sequence). The V and J ends lost 3 bases and 9 bases respectively, with 12 bases between them. The CDR3 sequence is 14 residues long. The CDR3 region has the DNA TGTGCCAGCAGTTTCAGGGACATTAGTTCACCCCTCCACTTT. It encodes CASSFRDISSPLHF.